This T cell receptor (beta chain) was captured by sequencing in a study of CD4 and CD8 cells across lung adenocarcinoma regions. Donors had localized lung adenocarcinoma, a non-small cell lung cancer. The length of the CDR3 is 13 residues. The germline CDR1 and CDR2 sequences are SGHNT and YENEEA. In TCRdb, the PCR reads were re-called with MiXCR into one record per CDR3 protein. Of 20,000 to 25,000 distinct CDR3 sequences in the sample, under 70% were seen once. This clonotype occurred once. An end of the junction differs from the germline gene, which may be a read error. The sequence was obtained from a female donor with lung adenocarcinoma. The CD4 and CD8 labels of this study may be unreliable. The gene calls are TRBV11-3 and TRBJ2-4; D may correspond to TRBD1 or TRBD2 (5 bases each). Sequencing was carried out using CD8+ T cells from the center of a lung tumor. The CDR3 sequence: CARGLGATDTQYF. CDR3 DNA sequence: TGTGCCAGGGGCCTGGGAGCGACAGACACTCAGTATTTC. The entire variable domain, with the rest obtained from reference TRBV11-3 and TRBJ2-4, is as follows: EAGVVQSPRYKIIEKKQPVAFWCNPISGHNTLYWYLQNLGQGPELLIRYENEEAVDDSQLPKDRFSAERLKGVDSTLKIQPAELGDSAVYLCARGLGATDTQYFGAGTRLSVL.